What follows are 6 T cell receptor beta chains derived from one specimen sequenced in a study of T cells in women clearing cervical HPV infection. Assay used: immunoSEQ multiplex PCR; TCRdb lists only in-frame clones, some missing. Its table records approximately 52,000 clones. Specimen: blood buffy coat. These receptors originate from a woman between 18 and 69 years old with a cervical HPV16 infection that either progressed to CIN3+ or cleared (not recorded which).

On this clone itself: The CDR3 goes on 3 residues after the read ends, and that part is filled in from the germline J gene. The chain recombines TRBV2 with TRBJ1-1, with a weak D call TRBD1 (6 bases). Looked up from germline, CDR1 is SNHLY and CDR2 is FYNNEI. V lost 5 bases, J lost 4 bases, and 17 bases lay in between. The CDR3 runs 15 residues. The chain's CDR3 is CASSWGRGGFTEAFF. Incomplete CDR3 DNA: TGTGCCAGCAGTTGGGGTAGGGGGGGGTTCACTGAA. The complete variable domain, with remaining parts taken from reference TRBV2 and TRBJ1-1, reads EPEVTQTPSHQVTQMGQEVILRCVPISNHLYFYWYRQILGQKVEFLVSFYNNEISEKSEIFDDQFSVERPDGSNFTLKIRSTKLEDSAMYFCASSWGRGGFTEAFFGQGTRLTVV.

The sequenced part of the CDR3 DNA is TGTGCCAGCAGTTCAGGCAGATGGGGAGCGGGGGGATGGGAGACC. The encoded protein is CASSSGRWGAGGWET. The CDR3 reads in full as CASSSGRWGAGGWETQYF. The chain combines TRBV12-3 or TRBV12-4 with TRBJ2-5; 9 bases are a match to TRBD2. Read coverage stops 3 residues before the CDR3 terminus; the germline J gene supplies the remainder. V lost 4 bases, J lost 5 bases, and 17 bases stayed unmatched. The CDR3 totals 18 residues.

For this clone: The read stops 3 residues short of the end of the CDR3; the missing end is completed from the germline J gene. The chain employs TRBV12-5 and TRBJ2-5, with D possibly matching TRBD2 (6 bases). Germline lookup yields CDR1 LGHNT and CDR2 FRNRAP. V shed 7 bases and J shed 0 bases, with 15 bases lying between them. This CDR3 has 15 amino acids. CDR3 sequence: CASVGGTRHQETQYF. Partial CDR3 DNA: TGTGCTAGTGTGGGGGGAACAAGACACCAAGAGACC.

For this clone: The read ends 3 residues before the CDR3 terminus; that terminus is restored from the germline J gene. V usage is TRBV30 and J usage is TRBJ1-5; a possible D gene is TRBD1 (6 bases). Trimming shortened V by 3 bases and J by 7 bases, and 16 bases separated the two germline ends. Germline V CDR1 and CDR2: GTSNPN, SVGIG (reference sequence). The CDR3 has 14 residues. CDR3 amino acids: CAWRATGIDQPQHF. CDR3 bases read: TGTGCCTGGAGGGCTACAGGGATCGACCAGCCC. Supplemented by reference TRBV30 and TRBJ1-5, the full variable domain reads SQTIHQWPATLVQPVGSPLSLECTVEGTSNPNLYWYRQAAGRGLQLLFYSVGIGQISSEVPQNLSASRPQDRQFILSSKKLLLSDSGFYLCAWRATGIDQPQHFGDGTRLSIL.

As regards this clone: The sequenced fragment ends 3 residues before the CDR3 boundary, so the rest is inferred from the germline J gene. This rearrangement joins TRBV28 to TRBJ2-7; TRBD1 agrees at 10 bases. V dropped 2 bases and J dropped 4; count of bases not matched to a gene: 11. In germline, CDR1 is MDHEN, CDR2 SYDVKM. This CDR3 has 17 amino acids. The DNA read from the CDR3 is TGTGCCAGCAGTTTAGTACTTTTCGGGACAGGGGATTACGAG. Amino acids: CASSLVLFGTGDYE. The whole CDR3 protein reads CASSLVLFGTGDYEQYF.

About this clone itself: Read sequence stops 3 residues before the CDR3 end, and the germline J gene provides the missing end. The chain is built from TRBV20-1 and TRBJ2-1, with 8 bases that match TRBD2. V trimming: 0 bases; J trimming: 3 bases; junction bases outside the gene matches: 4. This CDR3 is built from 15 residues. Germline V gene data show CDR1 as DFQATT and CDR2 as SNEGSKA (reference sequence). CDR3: CSARDHGGVYNEQFF. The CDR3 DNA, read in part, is TGCAGTGCTAGAGACCACGGGGGGGTCTACAATGAG.